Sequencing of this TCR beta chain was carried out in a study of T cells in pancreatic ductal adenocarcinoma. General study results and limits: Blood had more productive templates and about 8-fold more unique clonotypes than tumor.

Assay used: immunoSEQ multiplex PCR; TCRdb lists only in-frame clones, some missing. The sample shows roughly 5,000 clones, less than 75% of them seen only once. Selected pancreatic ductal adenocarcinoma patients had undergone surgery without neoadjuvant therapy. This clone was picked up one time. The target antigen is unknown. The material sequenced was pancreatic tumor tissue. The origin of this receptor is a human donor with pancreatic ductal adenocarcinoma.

The CDR3 spells CASSSFGTGARTDTQYF. The CDR3 DNA sequence: TGTGCCAGCAGTTCCTTCGGGACAGGGGCACGCACAGATACGCAGTATTTT. V usage is TRBV27 and J usage is TRBJ2-3; the match to TRBD1 covers 10 bases. This CDR3 has 17 residues. CDR1 and CDR2 from the germline V gene are MNHEY and SMNVEV (reference sequence). Trimming at V came to 4 bases and at J to 1 base, leaving 8 bases not matched to a gene.